Following are 19 T cell receptor beta chains from one sample sequenced in a study of radiotherapy plus CTLA-4 blockade in lung cancer (dated by TCRdb to 2017 to 2018). Libraries were constructed by the immunoSEQ multiplex PCR assay. What TCRdb holds here is the immuneACCESS table cut down to in-frame rearrangements. Part of the clones is not present; checked against another copy, under half of the missing clones reflect an unresolved V gene, and the others are unexplained. This sample comprises around 120,000 clones, just under 80% of them detected only once. The top ten hold approximately 5% of the sample. The source was peripheral blood, collected from a patient treated with radiotherapy plus ipilimumab. These TCRs come from a human donor with non-small cell lung cancer who had a partial response to radiotherapy plus ipilimumab.

This chain uses TRBV18 with TRBJ2-1; TRBD1 matches at 11 bases. CDR3 length equals 14 residues. The junction had 7 bases not matched to a gene; V was cut back by 5 bases and J by 10 bases. Germline lookup yields CDR1 KGHSH and CDR2 LQKENI. The chain's CDR3 is CASSYGQGASEQFF. CDR3 sequence (DNA): TGTGCCAGCTCATACGGACAGGGGGCAAGCGAGCAGTTCTTC.

This sequence joins TRBV7-9 and TRBJ2-1, with 11 bases that match TRBD2. The CDR3 consists of 15 residues. V dropped 8 bases and J dropped 3; count of bases not matched to a gene: 6. The germline CDR1 and CDR2 sequences are SEHNR and FQNEAQ (reference sequence). The CDR3 DNA sequence: TGTGCCAGCGCTACCGGGACTAGCGGCTACAATGAGCAGTTCTTC. Its protein is CASATGTSGYNEQFF.

The chain links TRBV7-3 to TRBJ2-5; D gene uncertain. The CDR3 loop spans 14 amino acids. V was pared by 9 bases and J by 2 bases, with 16 bases between. CDR1 SGHTA and CDR2 FQGTGA come from the germline V gene. The CDR3 bases are TGTGCCAGGGAAGCGATCGCCTTTCAAGAGACCCAGTACTTC. This codes for CAREAIAFQETQYF. Full variable domain (outside the CDR3, taken from reference TRBV7-3 and TRBJ2-5): GAGVSQTPSNKVTEKGKYVELRCDPISGHTALYWYRQSLGQGPEFLIYFQGTGAADDSGLPNDRFFAVRPEGSVSTLKIQRTERGDSAVYLCAREAIAFQETQYFGPGTRLLVL.

The chain has TRBV29-1 and TRBJ2-7; D unresolved. Deletions cut 5 bases from V and 5 bases from J, with 13 bases between. This CDR3 spans 12 amino acids. Germline-derived CDR1 and CDR2 are SQVTM and ANQGSEA. The CDR3 sequence is CSVRIMVDEQYF. The DNA for the CDR3 is TGCAGCGTTCGAATTATGGTAGACGAGCAGTACTTC.

The chain has TRBV7-8 and TRBJ2-7; 10 bases are a match to TRBD2. V shed 5 bases and J 1 base; nucleotides not matched to a gene: 8. CDR1 is SGHVS, CDR2 FQNEAQ, per germline. The CDR3 covers 16 residues. This CDR3 reads CASSLGLAAGSYEQYF. The CDR3 DNA reads as TGTGCCAGCAGCCTAGGACTAGCGGCTGGATCCTACGAGCAGTACTTC.

CDR3 amino acids: CAWSEEANQPQHF. The CDR3, as DNA: TGTGCCTGGAGTGAGGAGGCCAATCAGCCCCAGCATTTT. This chain connects TRBV30 to TRBJ1-5; the D is unclear. The CDR3 consists of 13 residues. Germline CDR1 is GTSNPN and CDR2 is SVGIG (reference sequence). The germline V and J ends were trimmed by 1 base and 3 bases, with 7 bases remaining between them.

V is TRBV5-1 and J is TRBJ1-1; possible D gene TRBD1, 5 bases. Germline-derived CDR1 and CDR2 are SGHRS and YFSETQ. The ends were cut back, 5 bases at V and 1 base at J, with 12 bases in the middle. The CDR3 loop spans 14 amino acids. CDR3 residues: CASSSGDSNTEAFF. The CDR3 DNA is TGCGCCAGCAGTTCGGGGGACTCGAACACTGAAGCTTTCTTT.

The chain couples TRBV10-3 to TRBJ2-5; 12 bases are shared with TRBD2. V was clipped by 10 bases and J by 0 bases; unmatched bases: 3. Germline CDR1 reads ENHRY; CDR2 reads SYGVKD. The CDR3 consists of 14 residues. The CDR3 region is CATGTSGYQETQYF. The CDR3 DNA is TGTGCCACCGGGACTAGCGGGTACCAAGAGACCCAGTACTTC.

The V gene is TRBV7-2, the J gene TRBJ2-7, with D possibly being TRBD1 (6 bases). Germline V gene lookup returns CDR1 SGHTA and CDR2 FQGNSA. This CDR3 is 15 amino acids long. Trimming took off 0 bases at V and 3 bases at J, with 12 bases between the two ends. The CDR3 sequence is CASSLAQGGHYEQYF. DNA of the CDR3: TGTGCCAGCAGCTTAGCGCAAGGGGGACACTACGAGCAGTACTTC. Variable domain in full (rest from reference TRBV7-2 and TRBJ2-7): GAGVSQSPSNKVTEKGKDVELRCDPISGHTALYWYRQSLGQGLEFLIYFQGNSAPDKSGLPSDRFSAERTGGSVSTLTIQRTQQEDSAVYLCASSLAQGGHYEQYFGPGTRLTVT.

This clone appeared a few times. The V call is TRBV29-1, the J call TRBJ2-2, with 7 bases matching TRBD1. Germline values: CDR1 SQVTM, CDR2 ANQGSEA. This CDR3 has 15 amino acids. The V gene end was trimmed by 6 bases and the J gene end by 4 bases; junction bases not matched to a gene: 11. The DNA of the CDR3 is TGCAGCGTACGCGCGACAGGGTGGGGCACCGGGGAGCTGTTTTTT. Its protein product is CSVRATGWGTGELFF.

The V and J genes are TRBV5-1 and TRBJ2-1; TRBD2 is a possible D gene (6 bases). CDR3 length: 14 residues. The V end was cut by 2 bases, the J end by 5 bases, with 11 bases between. Per the germline V gene, CDR1 is SGHRS and CDR2 is YFSETQ. The CDR3 here is CASSLLAENNEQFF. CDR3 nucleotides: TGCGCCAGCAGCTTATTAGCGGAGAACAATGAGCAGTTCTTC. The full variable domain, its missing parts supplied by reference TRBV5-1 and TRBJ2-1, is KAGVTQTPRYLIKTRGQQVTLSCSPISGHRSVSWYQQTPGQGLQFLFEYFSETQRNKGNFPGRFSGRQFSNSRSEMNVSTLELGDSALYLCASSLLAENNEQFFGPGTRLTVL.

The chain couples TRBV6-5 to TRBJ2-5, with 8 bases that match TRBD1. The CDR3 contains 14 residues. The junction had 5 bases not matched to a gene; V was cut back by 4 bases and J by 4 bases. Germline V gives CDR1 MNHEY, CDR2 SVGAGI. The CDR3 DNA follows: TGTGCCAGCAGTTCAGGGGGCACCGGAGAGACCCAGTACTTC. Its translation is CASSSGGTGETQYF.

The rearrangement uses TRBV7-9 and TRBJ2-7; D is ambiguous. Trimming pared 8 bases from V and 2 bases from J, leaving 16 bases between. The germline V gene encodes CDR1 SEHNR and CDR2 FQNEAQ (reference sequence). This CDR3 is 14 amino acids long. The DNA for the CDR3 is TGTGCCAGCCTAAAGACGGCGGTCCCCTACGAGCAGTACTTC. Encoded protein: CASLKTAVPYEQYF.

Written as DNA, the CDR3 is TGTGCCAGCAGTTTCGCCAGAAACTATGGCTACACCTTC. Protein product: CASSFARNYGYTF. The chain uses TRBV28 and TRBJ1-2; D gene unclear. CDR1 and CDR2 from the germline V gene are MDHEN and SYDVKM. V lost 3 bases, J lost 2 bases, and 7 bases lay in between. The CDR3 sequence is 13 residues long.

The chain combines TRBV5-6 with TRBJ2-7; D call uncertain. Germline V lookup: CDR1 SGHDT, CDR2 YYEEEE. CDR3 size: 13 residues. With 5 bases removed from V and 4 bases from J, the gap between germline ends came to 13 bases. In DNA form, the CDR3 reads TGTGCCAGCAGTCGCACTGAACTTTACGAGCAGTACTTC. This translates into CASSRTELYEQYF.

The table lists this clone with a few counts. Other nucleotide sequences in the sample specify the same CDR3. The CDR3 DNA is TGTGCCAGCTCACCGGACAGGAACTATGGCTACACCTTC. This gives the protein CASSPDRNYGYTF. The chain is built from TRBV18 and TRBJ1-2; the match to TRBD1 covers 7 bases. Germline loops: CDR1 KGHSH, CDR2 LQKENI. The CDR3 runs 13 residues. V was clipped by 3 bases and J by 2 bases; unmatched bases: 0.

The V call is TRBV7-2, the J call TRBJ2-1; D not certain. The V gene lost 1 base and the J gene lost 9 bases, with 13 bases spanning the gap. CDR3 length: 14 amino acids. Germline values: CDR1 SGHTA, CDR2 FQGNSA. The CDR3 here is CASSLGQTSGEQFF. Written as DNA, the CDR3 is TGTGCCAGCAGCTTAGGTCAGACAAGTGGTGAGCAGTTCTTC.

This rearrangement joins TRBV7-3 to TRBJ2-2; 7 bases map to TRBD1. The CDR3 length is 15 residues. The ends lost 5 bases at V and 2 bases at J; junction bases unmatched: 5. Germline CDR1 is SGHTA and CDR2 is FQGTGA. The CDR3 DNA sequence: TGTGCCAGCAGCGCCGGGACAGCCAACACCGGGGAGCTGTTTTTT. Translated, it gives CASSAGTANTGELFF.

Note on this clone: At one of its ends the junction is not consistent with the germline gene, which may arise from a read error. The J gene is TRBJ1-6, the V gene TRBV6-5, with 7 bases aligning to TRBD1. From germline, CDR1 is MNHEY and CDR2 SVGAGI. CDR3 length equals 14 residues. In DNA, the CDR3 is TGTGCCAGCAGGGGGGACAGCTGGAATTCAGCCCTCCACTTT. Translating it yields CASRGDSWNSALHF.